This entry describes one T cell receptor (beta chain). Antigen unknown. This record belongs to a study of cytomegalovirus exposure and HLA in healthy donors. Findings and caveats of the study: Researchers reported that a few CMV-associated chains were confirmed in vitro as CMV antigen-specific. One later analysis reportedly identified an Asian-associated ancestry cluster that showed fewer N-insertions than the roughly 700-donor mean. 150 to 200 TCR beta chains were listed as cytomegalovirus-associated. Because they were indistinguishable, some V segments, including TRBV6-2 and TRBV6-3, were excluded.

PCR involved 60 Vbeta and 13 Jbeta primers. The repertoire was sequenced with immunoSEQ multiplex PCR; TCRdb's copy has only in-frame clones and lacks some. In the table there are 150,000 or so clones, about 70% of which are singletons. This CDR3 contains 13 residues. In germline, CDR1 is MNHNY, CDR2 SVGAGI (reference sequence). V dropped 4 bases and J dropped 6 bases, with 12 bases sitting between them. This TCR was sampled from a male donor in good health and CMV-seronegative. The gene calls are TRBV6-6 and TRBJ1-1; D possibly corresponds to TRBD1 (6 bases). Sample: PBMCs. CDR3: CASSSQGQSEAFF. The CDR3 nucleotides are TGTGCCAGCAGTTCCCAGGGGCAGTCTGAAGCTTTCTTT.